These 25 T cell receptor beta chains were all obtained from the same sample, sequenced in a study of blood T cell repertoires in COVID-19. Assay: immunoSEQ multiplex PCR; the TCRdb copy retains only in-frame clones and omits some. This sample has about 60,000 clones, with about 90% found just once. Sequenced input: peripheral blood. These receptors originate from a human donor with active COVID-19. The donor label of this sample is uncertain.

The V gene is TRBV18, the J gene TRBJ2-3, with unresolved D. CDR1 and CDR2 from the germline V gene are KGHSH and LQKENI. Trimming stripped 2 bases from V and 0 bases from J, with 12 bases between. The CDR3 runs to 16 residues. This CDR3 is CASSPKAGASTDTQYF. CDR3 bases: TGTGCCAGCTCACCAAAGGCTGGAGCTAGCACAGATACGCAGTATTTT. The whole variable domain, filled in from reference TRBV18 and TRBJ2-3, reads NAGVMQNPRHLVRRRGQEARLRCSPMKGHSHVYWYRQLPEEGLKFMVYLQKENIIDESGMPKERFSAEFPKEGPSILRIQQVVRGDSAAYFCASSPKAGASTDTQYFGPGTRLTVL.

The V call is TRBV19, the J call TRBJ2-3; D possibly corresponds to TRBD1 (6 bases). Germline-derived CDR1 and CDR2 are LNHDA and SQIVND (reference sequence). The CDR3 runs 16 residues. Between the trimmed V and J ends, which lost 5 bases and 3 bases, there was a span of 18 bases. CDR3 sequence (DNA): TGTGCCAGTAGTGTGTCTGGGGGACATCCGACAGATACGCAGTATTTT. Protein: CASSVSGGHPTDTQYF.

This clone was observed once. The rearrangement joins TRBV10-2 to TRBJ1-1; 7 positions match TRBD1. V lost 6 bases to trimming and J lost 0 bases; unmatched junction nucleotides: 7. Germline CDR1 and CDR2: WSHSY and SAAADI. This CDR3 is built from 15 residues. CDR3 DNA sequence: TGCGCCAGCAGAAGAGACAGGGTAATGAACACTGAAGCTTTCTTT. Amino acids: CASRRDRVMNTEAFF.

A single count supports this clone. V gene TRBV11-2 combines with J gene TRBJ1-3; D gene unclear. Deletions cut 3 bases from V and 4 bases from J, with 7 bases between. CDR1 and CDR2 from the germline V gene are SGHAT and FQNNGV. CDR3 length: 13 residues. CDR3 residues: CASSFGGGNTIYF. CDR3 in DNA: TGTGCCAGCAGCTTTGGAGGAGGAAACACCATATATTTT. Using reference TRBV11-2 and TRBJ1-3 for the parts outside the CDR3, the full variable domain is EAGVAQSPRYKIIEKRQSVAFWCNPISGHATLYWYQQILGQGPKLLIQFQNNGVVDDSQLPKDRFSAERLKGVDSTLKIQPAKLEDSAVYLCASSFGGGNTIYFGEGSWLTVV.

The chain joins TRBV5-1 to TRBJ2-1, with 7 positions matching TRBD1. The CDR3 consists of 15 residues. Germline-derived CDR1 and CDR2 are SGHRS and YFSETQ. V lost 5 bases, J lost 3 bases, and 8 bases stayed unmatched. The CDR3 here is CASSSGTANYNEQFF. The CDR3 nucleotides read TGCGCCAGCAGTTCCGGGACAGCGAACTACAATGAGCAGTTCTTC.

The CDR3 nucleotides are TGTGCCAGTAGTATAAGGGGTAATAGCAGGGTCGGGCAGTATTTT. Its translation is CASSIRGNSRVGQYF. The J gene is TRBJ2-3, the V gene TRBV19, with D perhaps TRBD1 (5 bases). The germline CDR1 and CDR2 sequences are LNHDA and SQIVND (reference sequence). Trimming took off 2 bases at V and 11 bases at J, with 20 bases between the two ends. The CDR3 spans 15 residues.

V and J are TRBV27 and TRBJ1-1; D may be TRBD1 (6 bases). The CDR3 sequence is 13 residues long. Trimming took 10 bases from V and 1 from J, leaving 13 bases between them. Germline-derived CDR1 and CDR2 are MNHEY and SMNVEV (reference sequence). The CDR3 bases are TGTGCCACGGGGCGGGGGCCGAACACTGAAGCTTTCTTT. It codes for CATGRGPNTEAFF.

The CDR3 here is CASSLGQGLFYEQYF. In DNA, the CDR3 is TGTGCCAGCAGCTTGGGACAGGGATTATTCTACGAGCAGTACTTC. The chain uses TRBV5-4 and TRBJ2-7, with 7 bases aligning to TRBD1. The length of the CDR3 is 15 residues. V lost 0 bases and J lost 3; bases outside the gene matches: 6. CDR1 and CDR2 (germline): SGHNT, YYREEE (reference sequence).

This chain connects TRBV5-1 to TRBJ1-2; D gene ambiguous. Germline CDR1 and CDR2: SGHRS and YFSETQ. The CDR3 runs to 15 residues. Trimming left V 0 bases short and J 1 base short, with 10 bases between. The CDR3 reads CASSLDNSLNYGYTF. The DNA for the CDR3 is TGCGCCAGCAGCTTGGACAATTCCCTTAACTATGGCTACACCTTC.

The chain carries TRBV10-3 and TRBJ2-3; 11 nucleotides align to TRBD1. Germline V gene data show CDR1 as ENHRY and CDR2 as SYGVKD. The ends lost 4 bases at V and 10 bases at J; junction bases unmatched: 10. There are 15 residues in the CDR3. CDR3: CAISAGTGGLVPQYF. The CDR3 bases are TGTGCCATCAGTGCGGGGACAGGGGGGTTAGTACCGCAGTATTTT.

J is TRBJ2-3 and V is TRBV28; D may be TRBD2 (5 bases). Trimming pared 2 bases from V and 1 base from J, leaving 10 bases between. Germline loops: CDR1 MDHEN, CDR2 SYDVKM. The CDR3 has 15 residues. The CDR3: CASSLGFGGTDTQYF. The CDR3 nucleotides read TGTGCCAGCAGTTTAGGTTTCGGGGGCACAGATACGCAGTATTTT.

The chain recombines TRBV6-6 with TRBJ2-7; TRBD2 might be the D (5 bases). V lost 7 bases and J 7 bases, leaving 14 bases between the germline ends. Germline CDR1 and CDR2: MNHNY and SVGAGI (reference sequence). The CDR3 has 12 residues. As DNA, the CDR3 is TGTGCCAGCACCCGGACTGGGGTGGAGCAGTACTTC. This sequence encodes CASTRTGVEQYF.

This clone has just one count. V and J are TRBV7-2 and TRBJ2-3; D possibly corresponds to TRBD2 (5 bases). CDR3 length: 13 residues. Trimming took off 2 bases at V and 8 bases at J, with 11 bases between the two ends. CDR1 and CDR2 (germline): SGHTA, FQGNSA. CDR3 bases: TGTGCCAGCAGCTTATCGATAACTAGTACGCAGTATTTT. It translates to CASSLSITSTQYF. The entire variable domain, with the rest obtained from reference TRBV7-2 and TRBJ2-3, is as follows: GAGVSQSPSNKVTEKGKDVELRCDPISGHTALYWYRQSLGQGLEFLIYFQGNSAPDKSGLPSDRFSAERTGGSVSTLTIQRTQQEDSAVYLCASSLSITSTQYFGPGTRLTVL.

The chain combines TRBV6-2 or TRBV6-3 with TRBJ2-2, with D possibly being TRBD1 (6 bases). Germline loops: CDR1 MNHEY, CDR2 SVGEGT. The CDR3 sequence is 17 residues long. The ends were cut back, 6 bases at V and 0 bases at J, with 17 bases in the middle. CDR3 DNA: TGTGCCAGCAGCACTATAGGACAGCCTACGAACACCGGGGAGCTGTTTTTT. Protein sequence: CASSTIGQPTNTGELFF.

The chain employs TRBV7-2 and TRBJ2-7, with D possibly being TRBD2 (5 bases). V was clipped by 5 bases and J by 2 bases, with 22 bases between them. The CDR3 loop spans 17 amino acids. CDR1 SGHTA and CDR2 FQGNSA come from the germline V gene. In DNA form, the CDR3 reads TGTGCCAGCAGCCCCTCGGTCCCGGGGAGTACTACCTACGAGCAGTACTTC. Translated: CASSPSVPGSTTYEQYF.

The J gene is TRBJ2-2, the V gene TRBV28; D possibly corresponds to TRBD2 (6 bases). V lost 7 bases and J 2 bases, leaving 11 bases between the germline ends. CDR1 is MDHEN and CDR2 is SYDVKM in the germline V gene. CDR3 length: 14 amino acids. CDR3 sequence reads: CASTFGTNTGELFF. CDR3 nucleotide sequence: TGTGCCAGCACCTTCGGGACTAACACCGGGGAGCTGTTTTTT.

This chain connects TRBV7-2 to TRBJ2-7, with D maybe TRBD2 (6 bases). Germline V CDR1 and CDR2: SGHTA, FQGNSA. CDR3 length: 14 amino acids. Between the trimmed V and J ends, which lost 0 bases and 3 bases, there was a span of 9 bases. CDR3 amino acids: CASSLAYGGYEQYF. Written as DNA, the CDR3 is TGTGCCAGCAGCTTAGCGTACGGGGGCTACGAGCAGTACTTC.

As concerns this clone: Other DNA sequences in the sample encode the same CDR3. The chain joins TRBV7-2 to TRBJ2-5; D is perhaps TRBD2 (6 bases). CDR3 length: 13 residues. The germline V and J ends were trimmed by 1 base and 5 bases, with 8 bases remaining between them. CDR1 and CDR2 from the germline V gene are SGHTA and FQGNSA. CDR3 sequence reads: CASSLGAGETQYF. CDR3 bases: TGTGCCAGCAGCTTAGGGGCGGGGGAGACCCAGTACTTC.

This clone occurred a few times. The CDR3 region has the DNA TGTGCCAGCAGCTTAGGGTCTAGCGTATATTCCTACGAGCAGTACTTC. Translation gives CASSLGSSVYSYEQYF. This chain uses TRBV7-9 with TRBJ2-7, with a tentative D call TRBD2 (6 bases). The CDR3 runs 16 residues. The germline gives CDR1 SEHNR, CDR2 FQNEAQ (reference sequence). Trimming took 1 base from V and 1 from J, leaving 14 bases between them.

This clone was seen only once. V usage is TRBV10-2 and J usage is TRBJ1-2; D ambiguous. The CDR3 length is 14 residues. The germline CDR1 and CDR2 sequences are WSHSY and SAAADI. Trimming removed 4 bases from V and 3 bases from J, with 12 bases in between. The CDR3, as DNA: TGCGCCAGCAGTGGGGTTCCAGAGGACTATGGCTACACCTTC. It encodes CASSGVPEDYGYTF.

The gene calls are TRBV6-5 and TRBJ1-1; 8 bases map to TRBD1. With V trimmed by 7 bases and J by 5 bases, 9 bases remained unmatched. The germline gives CDR1 MNHEY, CDR2 SVGAGI. This CDR3 has 14 amino acids. The CDR3 protein is CASTGQGARTEAFF. Written as DNA, the CDR3 is TGTGCCAGCACCGGCCAGGGGGCGAGGACTGAAGCTTTCTTT.

The genes are TRBV25-1 and TRBJ1-2, with TRBD1 as a possible D gene (6 bases). The ends were cut back, 2 bases at V and 7 bases at J, with 14 bases in the middle. The CDR3 loop spans 14 amino acids. CDR1 MGHDK and CDR2 SYGVNS come from the germline V gene. CDR3: CASSESRGRSGYTF. In nucleotides, the CDR3 is TGTGCCAGCAGTGAAAGCAGGGGTCGAAGTGGCTACACCTTC.

For the CDR3, the DNA is TGTGCCAGCAGTGAGCTCCGGGAGGGCACAGATACGCAGTATTTT. The encoded protein is CASSELREGTDTQYF. This rearrangement joins TRBV6-1 to TRBJ2-3, with 7 bases aligning to TRBD2. Germline assignment: CDR1 MNHNS and CDR2 SASEGT. Trimming at V came to 3 bases and at J to 1 base, leaving 4 bases not matched to a gene. The CDR3 is 15 residues long.

The V call is TRBV4-2, the J call TRBJ1-4; the match to TRBD1 covers 8 bases. The CDR3 is 16 residues long. Trimming removed 1 base from V and 8 bases from J; junction bases left unmatched: 9. Germline CDR1 reads LGHNA; CDR2 reads YNFKEQ. CDR3: CASSQVGDRIEEKLFF. The CDR3 DNA reads as TGTGCCAGCAGCCAAGTAGGGGACAGGATTGAGGAAAAACTGTTTTTT.

The genes are TRBV5-1 and TRBJ1-1; 8 positions agree with TRBD1. This CDR3 spans 16 amino acids. The V segment lost 0 bases and the J segment 3 bases; nucleotides outside the gene matches: 7. Germline V gives CDR1 SGHRS, CDR2 YFSETQ. CDR3 sequence: CASSLAAGGADTEAFF. The DNA for the CDR3 is TGCGCCAGCAGCTTGGCGGCAGGGGGCGCGGACACTGAAGCTTTCTTT.